This T cell receptor beta chain originates from a study of cytomegalovirus exposure and HLA in healthy donors. Regarding the study as a whole: Most CMV-associated TCR beta chains appeared HLA-restricted in a later analysis. Some segments of the V type, notably TRBV6-2 and TRBV6-3, were excluded as indistinguishable. Other equally common chains were less clonally expanded than HLA-associated TCR beta chains, a later analysis showed. Certain sequence variants were highly shared and formed a cluster, and this cluster was likely a sequencing artifact.

This CDR3 is 13 amino acids long. Germline assignment: CDR1 LGHNA and CDR2 YNFKEQ. V was trimmed by 5 bases and J by 5 bases, leaving 10 bases between them. With regard to this clone: What it recognizes is unknown.

Amplification used 60 Vbeta primers and 13 Jbeta primers. Repertoires were generated with immunoSEQ multiplex PCR, while TCRdb's copy carries only in-frame clones and drops some. This table holds roughly 160,000 clones, over 75% found once. The TCR was taken from a woman in her thirties in good health and CMV-seronegative. Sequencing was performed on PBMCs. The genes are TRBV4-2 and TRBJ1-5; D gene uncertain. DNA of the CDR3: TGTGCCAGCAGCAGGGAGAAAGATCAGCCCCAGCATTTT. Its protein is CASSREKDQPQHF.